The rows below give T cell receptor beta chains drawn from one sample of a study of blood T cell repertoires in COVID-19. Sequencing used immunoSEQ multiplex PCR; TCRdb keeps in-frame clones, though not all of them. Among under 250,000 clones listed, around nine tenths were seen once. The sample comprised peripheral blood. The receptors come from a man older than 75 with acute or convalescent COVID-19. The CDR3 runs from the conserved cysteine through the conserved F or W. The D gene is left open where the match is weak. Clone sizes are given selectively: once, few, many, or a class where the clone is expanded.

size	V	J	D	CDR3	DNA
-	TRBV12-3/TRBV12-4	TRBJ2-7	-	CASSQRPGEQYF	TGTGCCAGCAGCCAACGCCCCGGCGAGCAGTACTTC
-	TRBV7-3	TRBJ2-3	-	CASSLSSLSSTDTQYF	TGTGCCAGCAGCTTATCGTCTCTATCTAGCACAGATACGCAGTATTTT
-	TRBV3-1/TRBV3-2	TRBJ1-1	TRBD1	CASSPRRQGRTEAFF	TGTGCCAGCAGCCCGCGAAGACAGGGACGAACTGAAGCTTTCTTT
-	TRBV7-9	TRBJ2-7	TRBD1	CASLGQGSYEQYF	TGTGCCAGCCTGGGACAGGGGTCCTACGAGCAGTACTTC
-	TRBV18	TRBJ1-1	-	CASSPTVMNTEAFF	TGTGCCAGCTCACCGACAGTCATGAACACTGAAGCTTTCTTT
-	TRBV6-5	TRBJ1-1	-	CASSYGRYTEAFF	TGTGCCAGCAGTTACGGTCGGTACACTGAAGCTTTCTTT
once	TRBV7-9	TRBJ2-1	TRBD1	CASSLATGGRDNEQFF	TGTGCCAGCAGCTTAGCCACAGGGGGCAGGGACAATGAGCAGTTCTTC
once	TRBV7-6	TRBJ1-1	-	CASSFQDYTEAFF	TGTGCCAGCAGCTTTCAGGATTACACTGAAGCTTTCTTT
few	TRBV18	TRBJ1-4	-	CASSPMLTGQGEKLFF	TGTGCCAGCTCACCGATGCTCACAGGCCAAGGTGAAAAACTGTTTTTT
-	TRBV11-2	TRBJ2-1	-	CASSQYNEQFF	TGTGCCAGCAGTCAATACAATGAGCAGTTCTTC
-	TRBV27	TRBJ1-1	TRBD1	CASSLSGTGWGNTEAFF	TGTGCCAGCAGTTTATCAGGGACAGGGTGGGGGAACACTGAAGCTTTCTTT
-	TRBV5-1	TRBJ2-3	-	CASSLVTGEQADTQYF	TGCGCCAGCAGCTTGGTTACCGGAGAACAGGCAGATACGCAGTATTTT
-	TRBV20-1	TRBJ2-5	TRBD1	CSASQDRTQETQYF	TGCAGTGCTAGTCAGGACAGGACCCAAGAGACCCAGTACTTC
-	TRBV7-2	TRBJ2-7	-	CASSLAGSPSEQYF	TGTGCCAGCAGCTTAGCCGGGTCGCCTTCCGAGCAGTACTTC
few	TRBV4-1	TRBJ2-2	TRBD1	CASSQAKDREDTGELFF	TGCGCCAGCAGCCAAGCAAAGGACAGGGAGGACACCGGGGAGCTGTTTTTT
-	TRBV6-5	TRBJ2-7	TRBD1	CASRRGTGAYEQYF	TGTGCCAGCAGGAGGGGGACAGGGGCCTACGAGCAGTACTTC
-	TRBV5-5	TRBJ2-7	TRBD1	CASSEDRGALYEQYF	TGTGCCAGCAGCGAGGACAGGGGTGCTTTGTACGAGCAGTACTTC
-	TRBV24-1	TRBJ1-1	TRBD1	CATRSGTVNTEAFF	TGTGCCACCAGATCCGGGACAGTGAACACTGAAGCTTTCTTT
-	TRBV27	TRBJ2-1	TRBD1	CASSFRPGTGDNEQFF	TGTGCCAGCAGTTTCCGTCCCGGGACAGGGGACAATGAGCAGTTCTTC
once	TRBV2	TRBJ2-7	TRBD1	CASSFDRGTYEQYF	TGTGCCAGCAGTTTCGACAGGGGAACCTACGAGCAGTACTTC
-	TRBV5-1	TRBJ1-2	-	CASSLVTGANYGYTF	TGCGCCAGCAGCTTGGTAACAGGCGCTAACTATGGCTACACCTTC
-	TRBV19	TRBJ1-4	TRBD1	CASSGWTGSNEKLFF	TGTGCCAGTAGTGGGTGGACAGGGTCTAATGAAAAACTGTTTTTT
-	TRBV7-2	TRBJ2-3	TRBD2	CASSWGSGADTQYF	TGTGCCAGCAGCTGGGGTAGCGGGGCAGATACGCAGTATTTT
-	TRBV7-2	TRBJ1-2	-	CASSLIWDTVGYGYTF	TGTGCCAGCAGCTTGATTTGGGACACCGTCGGATATGGCTACACCTTC
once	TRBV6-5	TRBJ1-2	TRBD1	CASTRQGIGYTF	TGTGCCAGCACTAGACAGGGGATCGGCTACACCTTC
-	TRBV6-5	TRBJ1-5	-	CASRRNGQPQHF	TGTGCCAGCAGGAGGAACGGACAGCCCCAGCATTTT
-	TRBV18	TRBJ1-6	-	CASSPRDTNSPLHF	TGTGCCAGCTCACCACGGGACACCAATTCACCCCTCCACTTT
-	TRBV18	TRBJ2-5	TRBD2	CASSPPSRAGGPGFSRETQYF	TGTGCCAGCTCACCACCGAGTCGAGCGGGAGGGCCCGGATTTTCACGAGAGACCCAGTACTTC
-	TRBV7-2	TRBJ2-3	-	CASSYSFGDGGVSDTQYF	TGTGCCAGCAGCTATTCCTTTGGAGACGGGGGTGTCTCAGATACGCAGTATTTT
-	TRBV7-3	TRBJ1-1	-	CASSLSLGSTEAFF	TGTGCCAGCAGCTTATCGTTAGGGAGTACTGAAGCTTTCTTT
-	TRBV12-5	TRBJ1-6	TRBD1	CASGMGTVNSPLHF	TGTGCTAGTGGTATGGGGACAGTCAATTCACCCCTCCACTTT
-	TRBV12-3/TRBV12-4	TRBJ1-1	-	CASSRGSEAFF	TGTGCCAGCAGTCGGGGGTCTGAAGCTTTCTTT
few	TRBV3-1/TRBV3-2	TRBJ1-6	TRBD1	CASSQGQGISPLHF	TGTGCCAGCAGCCAAGGACAGGGGATTTCACCCCTCCACTTT
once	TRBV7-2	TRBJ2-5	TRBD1	CASSHRAGQGYQETQYF	TGTGCCAGCAGCCACAGAGCGGGACAGGGATACCAAGAGACCCAGTACTTC
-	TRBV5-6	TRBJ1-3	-	CASSLEPTYSGNTIYF	TGTGCCAGCAGCTTGGAACCAACTTACTCTGGAAACACCATATATTTT
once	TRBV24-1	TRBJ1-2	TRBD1	CATSDSALLSGTAGYTF	TGTGCCACCAGTGATAGCGCACTACTTTCTGGGACAGCCGGCTACACCTTC
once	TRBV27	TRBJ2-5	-	CASSAKGRGQETQYF	TGTGCCAGCAGTGCCAAGGGGAGGGGGCAAGAGACCCAGTACTTC
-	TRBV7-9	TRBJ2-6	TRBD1	CASSWTGPFSGANVLTF	TGTGCCAGCAGCTGGACAGGCCCTTTCTCTGGGGCCAACGTCCTGACTTTC
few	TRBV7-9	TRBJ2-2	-	CASSQTGRNTGELFF	TGTGCCAGCAGCCAAACCGGGAGAAACACCGGGGAGCTGTTTTTT
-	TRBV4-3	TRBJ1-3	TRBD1	CASSQPQTGSVGNTIYF	TGCGCCAGCAGCCAACCCCAGACAGGGTCGGTTGGAAACACCATATATTTT
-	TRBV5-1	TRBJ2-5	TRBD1	CASGPGQGIETQYF	TGCGCCAGCGGACCCGGACAGGGCATAGAGACCCAGTACTTC
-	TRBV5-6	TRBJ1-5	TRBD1	CASSLDRGQPQHF	TGTGCCAGCAGCCTGGACAGGGGTCAGCCCCAGCATTTT
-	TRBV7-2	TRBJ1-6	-	CASSPRQASPLHF	TGTGCCAGCAGCCCGAGACAGGCCTCACCCCTCCACTTT
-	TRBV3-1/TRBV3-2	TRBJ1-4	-	CASSPSWGGGNEKLFF	TGTGCCAGCAGCCCGTCGTGGGGGGGTGGTAATGAAAAACTGTTTTTT
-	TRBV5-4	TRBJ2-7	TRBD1	CASSFRSGGLNEQYF	TGTGCCAGCAGCTTCCGGTCAGGGGGCCTGAACGAGCAGTACTTC
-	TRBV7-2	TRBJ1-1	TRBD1	CASSLQGAGTEAFF	TGTGCCAGCAGCTTACAGGGGGCTGGCACTGAAGCTTTCTTT
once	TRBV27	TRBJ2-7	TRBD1	CASRLPGTGDSYEQYF	TGTGCCAGCAGATTACCCGGGACAGGGGACTCTTACGAGCAGTACTTC
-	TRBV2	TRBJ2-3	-	CASRGLYSDTQYF	TGTGCCAGCAGGGGGCTATATTCAGATACGCAGTATTTT
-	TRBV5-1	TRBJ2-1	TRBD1	CASSLQGQGGEQFF	TGCGCCAGCAGTCTACAGGGACAGGGTGGTGAGCAGTTCTTC
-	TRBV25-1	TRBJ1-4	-	CASSESGRQYQKLFF	TGTGCCAGCAGTGAAAGCGGGCGGCAATACCAAAAACTGTTTTTT
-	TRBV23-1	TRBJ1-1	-	CASSSTRFRGGNTEAFF	TGCGCCAGCAGTTCAACGAGATTCAGAGGGGGAAACACTGAAGCTTTCTTT
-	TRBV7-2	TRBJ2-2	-	CASSLAGRGTGELFF	TGTGCCAGCAGCTTAGCCGGGAGAGGCACCGGGGAGCTGTTTTTT